The clone carrying this T cell receptor beta chain was seen a single time. Its antigen is undetermined. This sample was included in a study of cytomegalovirus exposure and HLA in healthy donors. V gave up 2 bases and J gave up 6 bases; unmatched junction bases: 12. The CDR3 covers 16 residues. Germline V lookup: CDR1 MNHEY, CDR2 SMNVEV (reference sequence). The study, taken as a whole, reports: TCR beta chains numbering roughly 150 were designated cytomegalovirus-associated.

Sequencing used immunoSEQ multiplex PCR; TCRdb keeps in-frame clones, though not all of them. The repertoire holds approximately 200,000 clones, roughly 88% seen once, with roughly 13% in the top ten. This sequence joins TRBV27 and TRBJ2-7; 8 bases map to TRBD2. Input material: PBMCs. This TCR was sampled from a woman between 25 and 40 years old in good health and CMV-seropositive. CDR3 residues: CASSLEAGVLGGEQYF. The CDR3 nucleotides read TGTGCCAGCAGTTTAGAAGCGGGAGTTTTAGGCGGCGAGCAGTACTTC.